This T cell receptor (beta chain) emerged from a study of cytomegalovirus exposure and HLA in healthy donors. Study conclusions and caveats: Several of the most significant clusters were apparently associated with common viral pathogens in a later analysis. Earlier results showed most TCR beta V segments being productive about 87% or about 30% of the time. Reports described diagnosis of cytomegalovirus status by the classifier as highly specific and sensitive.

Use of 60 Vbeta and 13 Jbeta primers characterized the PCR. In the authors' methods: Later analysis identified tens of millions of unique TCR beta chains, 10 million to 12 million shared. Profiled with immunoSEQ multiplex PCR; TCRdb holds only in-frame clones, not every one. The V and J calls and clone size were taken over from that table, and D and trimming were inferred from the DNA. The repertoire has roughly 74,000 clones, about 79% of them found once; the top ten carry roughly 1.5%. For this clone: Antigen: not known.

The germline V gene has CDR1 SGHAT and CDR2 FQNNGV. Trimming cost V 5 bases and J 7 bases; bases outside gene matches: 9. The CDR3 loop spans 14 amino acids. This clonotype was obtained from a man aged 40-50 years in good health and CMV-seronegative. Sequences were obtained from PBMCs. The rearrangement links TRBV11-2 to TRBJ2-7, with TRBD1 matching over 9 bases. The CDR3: CASSAYKTGGEQYF. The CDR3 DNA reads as TGTGCCAGCAGCGCCTACAAGACAGGGGGGGAGCAGTACTTC. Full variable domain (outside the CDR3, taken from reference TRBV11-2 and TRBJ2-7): EAGVAQSPRYKIIEKRQSVAFWCNPISGHATLYWYQQILGQGPKLLIQFQNNGVVDDSQLPKDRFSAERLKGVDSTLKIQPAKLEDSAVYLCASSAYKTGGEQYFGPGTRLTVT.